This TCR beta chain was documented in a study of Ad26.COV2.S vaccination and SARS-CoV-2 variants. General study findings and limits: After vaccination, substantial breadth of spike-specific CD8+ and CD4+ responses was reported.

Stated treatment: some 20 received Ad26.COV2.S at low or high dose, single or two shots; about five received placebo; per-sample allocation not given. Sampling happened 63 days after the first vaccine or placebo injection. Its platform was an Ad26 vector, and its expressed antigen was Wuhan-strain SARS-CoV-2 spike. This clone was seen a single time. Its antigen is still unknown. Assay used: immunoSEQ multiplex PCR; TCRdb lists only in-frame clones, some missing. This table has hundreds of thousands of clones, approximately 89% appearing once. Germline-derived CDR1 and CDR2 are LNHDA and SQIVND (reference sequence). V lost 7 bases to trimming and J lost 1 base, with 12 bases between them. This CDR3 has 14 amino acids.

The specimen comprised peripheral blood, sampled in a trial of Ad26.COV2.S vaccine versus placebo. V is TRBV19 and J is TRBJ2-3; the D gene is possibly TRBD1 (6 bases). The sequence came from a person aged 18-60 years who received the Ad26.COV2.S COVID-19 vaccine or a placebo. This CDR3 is CASKQGPGTDTQYF. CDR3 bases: TGTGCCAGTAAACAGGGTCCGGGCACAGATACGCAGTATTTT.